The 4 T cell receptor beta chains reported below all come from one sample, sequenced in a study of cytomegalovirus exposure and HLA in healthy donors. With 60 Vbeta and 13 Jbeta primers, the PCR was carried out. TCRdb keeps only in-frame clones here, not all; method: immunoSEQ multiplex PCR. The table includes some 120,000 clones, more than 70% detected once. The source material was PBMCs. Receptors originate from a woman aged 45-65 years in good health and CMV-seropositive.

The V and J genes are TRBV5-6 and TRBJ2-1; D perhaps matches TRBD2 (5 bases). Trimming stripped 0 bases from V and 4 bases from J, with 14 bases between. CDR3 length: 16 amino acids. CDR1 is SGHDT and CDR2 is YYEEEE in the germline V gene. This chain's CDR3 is CASSLALEDRYNEQFF. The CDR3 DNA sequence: TGTGCCAGCAGCTTGGCGTTGGAGGATCGGTACAATGAGCAGTTCTTC.

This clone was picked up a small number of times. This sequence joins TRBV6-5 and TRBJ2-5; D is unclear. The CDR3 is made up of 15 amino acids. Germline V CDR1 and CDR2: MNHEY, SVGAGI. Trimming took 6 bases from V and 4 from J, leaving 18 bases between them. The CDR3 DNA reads TGTGCCAGCAGACCTGACTCCCTCGTGATAGAGACCCAGTACTTC. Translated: CASRPDSLVIETQYF.

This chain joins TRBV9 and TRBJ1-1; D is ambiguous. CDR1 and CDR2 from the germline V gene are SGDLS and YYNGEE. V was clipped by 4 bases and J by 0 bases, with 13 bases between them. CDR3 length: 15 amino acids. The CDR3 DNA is TGTGCCAGCAGCCCCGCACTAGGGATGAACACTGAAGCTTTCTTT. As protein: CASSPALGMNTEAFF.

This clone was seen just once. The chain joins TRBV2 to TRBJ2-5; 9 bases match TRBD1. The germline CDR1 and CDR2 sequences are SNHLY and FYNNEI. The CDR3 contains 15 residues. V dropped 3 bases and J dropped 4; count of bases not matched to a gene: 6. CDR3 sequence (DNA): TGTGCCAGCAGTGAGCTGGACAGGGGACGAGAGACCCAGTACTTC. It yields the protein CASSELDRGRETQYF.